This entry lists 9 T cell receptor beta chains sequenced from one sample in a study of CD8+ T cells in alopecia areata. Extracted from the samples, RNA was reverse transcribed into cDNA to serve as the sequencing template. TCRdb's table, derived via immunoSEQ multiplex PCR, lists solely in-frame clones and lacks some. The sample shows some 200,000 clones, 56% of them seen only once. The sample consisted of CD8+ T cells sorted from blood. These receptors were obtained from a human donor in good health.

This clone showed up just a few times. The CDR3 DNA is TGCGCCAGCAGCCAAGGGGCAGCATCGAGCTCCTACAATGAGCAGTTCTTC. Translated, it gives CASSQGAASSSYNEQFF. V and J are TRBV4-1 and TRBJ2-1, with unresolved D. CDR1 MGHRA and CDR2 YSYEKL come from the germline V gene. This CDR3 is built from 17 residues. V was pared by 1 base and J by 0 bases, with 13 bases between.

V gene TRBV9 combines with J gene TRBJ2-7; D may correspond to TRBD1 or TRBD2 (5 bases each). The V gene lost 0 bases and the J gene lost 6 bases, with 13 bases spanning the gap. CDR1 and CDR2 (germline): SGDLS, YYNGEE. The CDR3 sequence is 14 residues long. CDR3: CASSVGDSGREQYF. The CDR3 DNA reads as TGTGCCAGCAGCGTAGGCGACTCGGGGCGCGAGCAGTACTTC.

This chain connects TRBV27 to TRBJ2-2; D may be TRBD1 (6 bases). Between the trimmed V and J ends, which lost 1 base and 0 bases, there was a span of 9 bases. The CDR3 has 16 residues. From germline, CDR1 is MNHEY and CDR2 SMNVEV (reference sequence). The CDR3 DNA reads TGTGCCAGCAGTTTATACGGGACAACGAACACCGGGGAGCTGTTTTTT. It yields the protein CASSLYGTTNTGELFF.

The chain has TRBV28 and TRBJ2-2; TRBD1 agrees at 8 bases. The CDR3 spans 14 residues. CDR1 is MDHEN and CDR2 is SYDVKM in the germline V gene. The junction had 4 bases not matched to a gene; V was cut back by 6 bases and J by 4 bases. The CDR3 loop is CASRYDRGTGELFF. The CDR3, as DNA: TGTGCCAGCAGATATGACAGGGGCACCGGGGAGCTGTTTTTT.

This CDR3 reads CATSDRDRETTEAFF. The CDR3 bases are TGTGCCACCAGCGACCGGGACAGGGAGACCACTGAAGCTTTCTTT. This chain uses TRBV15 with TRBJ1-1, with 9 bases aligning to TRBD1. The CDR3 sequence is 15 residues long. J was trimmed by 4 bases and V by 5 bases; bases with no gene match: 8. The V gene's germline CDR1 is LNHNV and CDR2 YYDKDF (reference sequence).

The chain recombines TRBV5-6 with TRBJ1-1; D is possibly TRBD1 (5 bases). Per germline, CDR1 SGHDT and CDR2 YYEEEE. V was pared by 0 bases and J by 0 bases, with 12 bases between. This CDR3 region has 16 residues. The CDR3 bases are TGTGCCAGCAGCTTGGACGGGGCTACCCTGAACACTGAAGCTTTCTTT. This codes for CASSLDGATLNTEAFF. Based on the CDR3 plus reference TRBV5-6 and TRBJ1-1, the full variable domain is DAGVTQSPTHLIKTRGQQVTLRCSPKSGHDTVSWYQQALGQGPQFIFQYYEEEERQRGNFPDRFSGHQFPNYSSELNVNALLLGDSALYLCASSLDGATLNTEAFFGQGTRLTVV.

This clone was detected a few times. The chain links TRBV29-1 to TRBJ2-3; TRBD2 agrees at 8 bases. The trim removed 8 bases at V and 2 bases at J, leaving 9 bases unmatched. The CDR3 contains 14 residues. Germline CDR1 reads SQVTM; CDR2 reads ANQGSEA. CDR3 coding DNA: TGCAGCTCTCGAGTAGCGGGATTCACAGATACGCAGTATTTT. Amino acid sequence: CSSRVAGFTDTQYF.

The rearrangement uses TRBV14 and TRBJ1-2; D is possibly TRBD1 (6 bases). Germline V lookup: CDR1 SGHDN, CDR2 FVKESK. V was trimmed by 4 bases and J by 6 bases, leaving 12 bases between them. This CDR3 is 13 amino acids long. Here the CDR3 reads CASSLQGGNGYTF. The CDR3 bases are TGTGCCAGCAGCCTACAGGGTGGGAATGGCTACACCTTC. Based on the CDR3 plus reference TRBV14 and TRBJ1-2, the full variable domain is EAGVTQFPSHSVIEKGQTVTLRCDPISGHDNLYWYRRVMGKEIKFLLHFVKESKQDESGMPNNRFLAERTGGTYSTLKVQPAELEDSGVYFCASSLQGGNGYTFGSGTRLTVV.

This chain links TRBV4-1 with TRBJ2-6, with 9 bases matching TRBD1. CDR3 size: 18 residues. The V gene's germline CDR1 is MGHRA and CDR2 YSYEKL. The V and J ends lost 4 bases and 4 bases, in that order; junction bases with no gene match: 11. CDR3 nucleotides: TGCGCCAGCAGCCCGTATCCACAGGGGGCAGGAGGGGCCAACGTCCTGACTTTC. Its translation: CASSPYPQGAGGANVLTF.